The source of this TCR beta chain is a study of vaccination and CD4 T cells after COVID-19. About the research overall: Two Hispanic individuals were among six male and four female convalescent patients.

Trimming removed 1 base from V and 5 bases from J; junction bases left unmatched: 5. The germline V gene has CDR1 KGHSH and CDR2 LQKENI. The CDR3 totals 16 residues. A note on this clonotype: Its antigen is still unknown.

The study sequenced cultured CD4+ T cell DNA using the Oncomine TCR Beta short-read assay. The authors extracted genomic DNA from cultured CD4+ T cells. TCRdb itself ran the PCR reads through MiXCR, one entry per CDR3 protein. Of 10,000 to 15,000 distinct CDR3 sequences in the sample, about 38% are singletons; the top ten hold about a quarter. The sample's treatment: roughly nine-day PBMC culture with coronavirus spike peptide pools or control peptides (ViraFEST assay). Sample: cultured CD4+ T cells from blood. The receptor was isolated from a human donor with COVID-19. V usage is TRBV18 and J usage is TRBJ2-2, with 9 nucleotides matching TRBD2. The CDR3 loop reads CASSPLAGAPTGELFF. In DNA, the CDR3 is TGTGCCAGCTCACCACTAGCGGGGGCTCCAACCGGGGAGCTGTTTTTT.